This T cell receptor beta chain was captured in a study of cytomegalovirus exposure and HLA in healthy donors. Findings and caveats of the study: Overall, around 150 TCR beta chains were annotated as cytomegalovirus-associated.

The donors comprised healthy bone marrow donors. Primers included in the PCR were 60 Vbeta and 13 Jbeta primers. The table came from immunoSEQ multiplex PCR; TCRdb's copy has only in-frame clones and leaves some out. This sample has under 200,000 clones; 75% to 90% occur once, and the top ten carry about a tenth. The V segment lost 3 bases and the J segment 0 bases; nucleotides outside the gene matches: 6. The CDR3 is 16 residues long. CDR1 MNHNY and CDR2 SVGAGI come from the germline V gene (reference sequence). A remark on this clone: Its antigen is undetermined.

The chain has TRBV6-6 and TRBJ2-3; TRBD2 matches 7 bases. Sequenced material: PBMCs. The TCR originated in a man in his late teens or twenties in good health and CMV-seropositive. The CDR3 spells CASSYTPSGSTDTQYF. The CDR3, as DNA: TGTGCCAGCAGTTATACACCTAGCGGAAGCACAGATACGCAGTATTTT.